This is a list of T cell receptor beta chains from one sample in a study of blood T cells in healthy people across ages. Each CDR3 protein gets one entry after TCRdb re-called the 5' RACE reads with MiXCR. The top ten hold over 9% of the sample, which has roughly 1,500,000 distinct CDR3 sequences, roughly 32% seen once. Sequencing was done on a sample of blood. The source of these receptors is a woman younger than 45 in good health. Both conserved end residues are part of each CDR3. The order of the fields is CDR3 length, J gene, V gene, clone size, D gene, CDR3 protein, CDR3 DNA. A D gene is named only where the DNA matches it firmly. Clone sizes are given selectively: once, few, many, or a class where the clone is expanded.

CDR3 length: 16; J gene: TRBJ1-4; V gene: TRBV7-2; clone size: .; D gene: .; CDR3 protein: CASSPSRGRGREKLFF; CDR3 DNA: TGTGCCAGCAGCCCTTCGAGGGGGAGAGGTCGGGAAAAACTGTTTTTT
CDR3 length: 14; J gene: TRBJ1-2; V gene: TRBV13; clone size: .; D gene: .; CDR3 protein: CASSLQGEQRKYTF; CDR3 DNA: TGTGCCAGCAGCTTACAAGGGGAGCAACGCAAGTACACCTTC
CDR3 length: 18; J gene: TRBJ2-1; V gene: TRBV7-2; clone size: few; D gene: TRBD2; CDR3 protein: CASSRLAGGPLGAYEQFF; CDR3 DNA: TGTGCCAGCAGCAGACTAGCGGGGGGGCCGCTAGGTGCGTATGAGCAGTTCTTC
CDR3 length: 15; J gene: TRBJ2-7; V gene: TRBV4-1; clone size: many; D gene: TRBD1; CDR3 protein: CASSQGRDRDYEQYF; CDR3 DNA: TGCGCCAGCAGCCAAGGTCGGGACAGAGACTACGAGCAGTACTTC
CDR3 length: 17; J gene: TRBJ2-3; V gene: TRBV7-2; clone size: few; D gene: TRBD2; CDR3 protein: CASSFLRVAGGGDTQYF; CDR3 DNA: TGTGCCAGCAGCTTCCTTCGGGTAGCGGGAGGTGGAGATACGCAGTATTTT
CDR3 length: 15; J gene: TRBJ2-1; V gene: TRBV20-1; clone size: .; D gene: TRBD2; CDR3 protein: CSATPIAGGSNEQFF; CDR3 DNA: TGCAGTGCTACCCCCATAGCGGGAGGGTCCAATGAGCAGTTCTTC
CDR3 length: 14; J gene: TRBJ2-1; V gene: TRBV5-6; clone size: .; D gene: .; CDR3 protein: CASSLGDKYNEQFF; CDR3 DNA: TGTGCCAGCAGCTTGGGCGACAAATACAATGAGCAGTTCTTC
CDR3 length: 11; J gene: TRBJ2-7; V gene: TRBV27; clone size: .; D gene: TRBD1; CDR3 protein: CATRQGNEQYF; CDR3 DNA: TGTGCCACCAGACAGGGGAACGAGCAGTACTTC
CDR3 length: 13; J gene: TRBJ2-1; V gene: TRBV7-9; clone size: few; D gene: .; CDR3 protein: CASSSGARVEQFF; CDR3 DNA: TGTGCCAGCAGCTCGGGTGCCCGGGTTGAGCAGTTCTTC
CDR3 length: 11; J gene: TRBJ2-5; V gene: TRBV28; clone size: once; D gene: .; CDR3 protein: CATGQQGTQYF; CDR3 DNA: TGTGCCACGGGGCAGCAAGGGACCCAGTACTTC
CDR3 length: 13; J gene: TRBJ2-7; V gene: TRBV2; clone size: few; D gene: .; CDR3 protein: CAIPGGGGDEQYF; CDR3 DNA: TGTGCCATACCGGGGGGCGGAGGCGACGAGCAGTACTTC
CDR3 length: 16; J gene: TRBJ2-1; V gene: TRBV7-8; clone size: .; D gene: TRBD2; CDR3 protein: CASSDSTSGIYNEQFF; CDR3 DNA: TGTGCCAGCAGCGACTCGACTAGCGGCATCTACAATGAGCAGTTCTTC
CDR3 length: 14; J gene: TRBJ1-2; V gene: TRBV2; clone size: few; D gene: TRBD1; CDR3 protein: CASRGQPLSGGYTF; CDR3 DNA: TGTGCCAGCAGGGGACAGCCACTCTCGGGGGGCTACACCTTC
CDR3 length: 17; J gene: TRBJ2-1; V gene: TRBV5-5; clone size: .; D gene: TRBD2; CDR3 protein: CASSSPSGEYSYNEQFF; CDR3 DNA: TGTGCCAGCAGCTCCCCTAGCGGAGAATACTCCTACAATGAGCAGTTCTTC
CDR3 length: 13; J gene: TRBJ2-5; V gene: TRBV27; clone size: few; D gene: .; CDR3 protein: CASSFGVSETQYF; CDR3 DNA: TGTGCCAGCAGTTTTGGAGTTTCAGAGACCCAGTACTTC
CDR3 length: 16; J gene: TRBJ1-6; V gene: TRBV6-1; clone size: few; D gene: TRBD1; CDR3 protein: CASGVDRGSYNSPLHF; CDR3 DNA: TGTGCCAGCGGTGTCGACAGGGGTTCCTATAATTCACCCCTCCACTTT
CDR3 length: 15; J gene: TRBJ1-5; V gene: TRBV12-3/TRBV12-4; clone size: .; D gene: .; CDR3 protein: CASSAGVNSNQPQHF; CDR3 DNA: TGTGCCAGCAGCGCAGGGGTGAATAGCAATCAGCCCCAGCATTTT
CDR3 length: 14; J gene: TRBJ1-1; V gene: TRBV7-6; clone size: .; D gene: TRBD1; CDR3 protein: CASSPAEGATEAFF; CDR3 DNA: TGTGCCAGCAGCCCAGCGGAGGGGGCCACTGAAGCTTTCTTT
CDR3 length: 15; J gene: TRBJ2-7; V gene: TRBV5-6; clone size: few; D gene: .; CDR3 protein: CASSSTSRLSYEQYF; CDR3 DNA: TGTGCCAGCAGTTCTACTTCAAGACTTTCCTACGAGCAGTACTTC
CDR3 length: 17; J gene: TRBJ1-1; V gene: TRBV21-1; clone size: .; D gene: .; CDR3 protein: CASTTSDVDFENTEAFF; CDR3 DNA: TGTGCCAGCACCACTTCGGATGTGGACTTCGAGAACACTGAAGCTTTCTTT
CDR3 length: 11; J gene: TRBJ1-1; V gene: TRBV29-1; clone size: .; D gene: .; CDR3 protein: CSVVWNTEAFF; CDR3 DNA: TGCAGCGTTGTATGGAACACTGAAGCTTTCTTT
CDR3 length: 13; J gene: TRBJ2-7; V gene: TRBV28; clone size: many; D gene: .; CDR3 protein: CASINGFSYEQYF; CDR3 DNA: TGTGCCAGCATTAACGGATTCTCCTACGAGCAGTACTTC
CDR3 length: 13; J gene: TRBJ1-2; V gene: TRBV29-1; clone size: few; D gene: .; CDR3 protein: CSVSGTNFYGYTF; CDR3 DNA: TGCAGCGTGAGCGGGACAAACTTCTATGGCTACACCTTC
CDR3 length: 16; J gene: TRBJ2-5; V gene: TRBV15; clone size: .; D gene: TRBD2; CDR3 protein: CATSRSAAGGGGTQYF; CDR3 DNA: TGTGCCACCAGCAGATCCGCGGCGGGGGGAGGAGGGACCCAGTACTTC
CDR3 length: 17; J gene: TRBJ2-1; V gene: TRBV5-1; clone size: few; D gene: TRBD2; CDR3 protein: CASSLALSGGVYNEQFF; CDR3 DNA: TGCGCCAGCAGCTTGGCCCTTAGTGGGGGGGTCTACAATGAGCAGTTCTTC
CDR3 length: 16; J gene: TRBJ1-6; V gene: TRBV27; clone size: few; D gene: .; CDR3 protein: CASSARQSSYNSPLHF; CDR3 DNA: TGTGCCAGCAGTGCCAGACAGAGCTCCTATAATTCACCCCTCCACTTT
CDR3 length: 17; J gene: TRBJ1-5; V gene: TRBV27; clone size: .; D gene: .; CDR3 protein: CASSPKPRTDSNQPQHF; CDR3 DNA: TGTGCCAGCAGTCCGAAACCTAGGACGGATAGCAATCAGCCCCAGCATTTT
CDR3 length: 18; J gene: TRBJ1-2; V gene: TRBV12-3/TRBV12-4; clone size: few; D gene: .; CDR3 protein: CASSLVVLGGYSNYGYTF; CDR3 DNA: TGTGCCAGCAGTTTAGTTGTGCTCGGCGGCTATTCTAACTATGGCTACACCTTC
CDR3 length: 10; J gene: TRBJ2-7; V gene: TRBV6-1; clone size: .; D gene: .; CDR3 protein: CASKQGEQYF; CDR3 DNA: TGTGCCAGCAAACAGGGAGAGCAGTACTTC
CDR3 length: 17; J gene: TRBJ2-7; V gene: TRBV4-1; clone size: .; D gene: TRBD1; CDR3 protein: CASSQGGTGGVSYEQYF; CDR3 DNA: TGCGCCAGCAGCCAAGGCGGGACAGGGGGCGTCTCCTACGAGCAGTACTTC
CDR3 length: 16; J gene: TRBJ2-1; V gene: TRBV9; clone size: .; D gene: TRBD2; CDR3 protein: CASSARTSASLNEQFF; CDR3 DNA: TGTGCCAGCAGCGCCAGGACTAGTGCTTCATTGAATGAGCAGTTCTTC
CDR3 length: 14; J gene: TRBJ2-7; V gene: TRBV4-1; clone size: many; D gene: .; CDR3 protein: CASSQDRQGYEQYF; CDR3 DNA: TGCGCCAGCAGCCAAGACAGGCAGGGTTACGAGCAGTACTTC